Below are 29 T cell receptor beta chains sequenced from a single sample in a study of shared clonotypes between healthy human individuals. TCRdb's copy holds only in-frame clones and misses some; the assay was immunoSEQ multiplex PCR. In the table there are about 770,000 clones, 55% to 80% of which are singletons. The sequenced sample consisted of memory CD4+ T cells sorted from blood. Stated subset: CD45RA-negative fraction. The receptors derive from a woman younger than 45 in good health.

This chain links TRBV5-4 with TRBJ2-7; D unclear. The germline gives CDR1 SGHNT, CDR2 YYREEE (reference sequence). V gave up 0 bases and J gave up 7 bases, with 11 bases separating them. The CDR3 totals 13 residues. The CDR3 DNA reads TGTGCCAGCAGCTTGGCCCACTTGGGGGAGCAGTACTTC. Translation gives CASSLAHLGEQYF.

The J gene is TRBJ2-5, the V gene TRBV6-1; the D is unclear. CDR3 length: 12 residues. V lost 4 bases to trimming and J lost 5 bases, with 8 bases between them. Per germline, CDR1 MNHNS and CDR2 SASEGT. CDR3 sequence reads: CASSVVRETQYF. The CDR3 region has the DNA TGTGCCAGCAGTGTAGTCCGTGAGACCCAGTACTTC.

The chain joins TRBV2 to TRBJ2-3; the D gene is possibly TRBD2 (5 bases). This CDR3 contains 15 residues. Germline V gives CDR1 SNHLY, CDR2 FYNNEI. The V end was cut by 4 bases, the J end by 0 bases, with 11 bases between. In DNA form, the CDR3 reads TGTGCCAGCAGTGCGGAGGCCAGCAGCACAGATACGCAGTATTTT. The encoded protein is CASSAEASSTDTQYF. Based on the CDR3 plus reference TRBV2 and TRBJ2-3, the full variable domain is EPEVTQTPSHQVTQMGQEVILRCVPISNHLYFYWYRQILGQKVEFLVSFYNNEISEKSEIFDDQFSVERPDGSNFTLKIRSTKLEDSAMYFCASSAEASSTDTQYFGPGTRLTVL.

The rearrangement links TRBV29-1 to TRBJ1-1; TRBD1 is a possible D gene (5 bases). This CDR3 has 14 residues. Trimming took off 5 bases at V and 5 bases at J, with 18 bases between the two ends. Germline lookup yields CDR1 SQVTM and CDR2 ANQGSEA. The DNA of the CDR3 is TGCAGCGTTCCCCGTTGGGGCTCGGGGACTGAAGCTTTCTTT. Protein product: CSVPRWGSGTEAFF.

This chain uses TRBV7-9 with TRBJ2-1, with 9 bases lining up with TRBD2. The CDR3 consists of 18 residues. The germline V gene has CDR1 SEHNR and CDR2 FQNEAQ (reference sequence). V was clipped by 4 bases and J by 1 base; unmatched bases: 11. The CDR3 loop is CASSSRDSGRSSYNEQFF. The DNA for the CDR3 is TGTGCCAGCAGCTCGCGTGACAGCGGGAGGAGTTCCTACAATGAGCAGTTCTTC.

CDR3 in amino acids: CASSFDLDSGYEQYF. In nucleotides, the CDR3 is TGTGCCAGCAGTTTCGATTTGGACAGTGGGTACGAGCAGTACTTC. The V gene is TRBV27, the J gene TRBJ2-7, with TRBD1 as a possible D gene (6 bases). This CDR3 region has 15 residues. The germline CDR1 and CDR2 sequences are MNHEY and SMNVEV (reference sequence). The V end was cut by 3 bases, the J end by 4 bases, with 16 bases between.

V gene TRBV18 combines with J gene TRBJ2-5, with a possible D match to TRBD2 (6 bases). The CDR3 loop spans 15 amino acids. Germline-derived CDR1 and CDR2 are KGHSH and LQKENI. V was pared by 6 bases and J by 1 base, with 15 bases between. The CDR3 loop reads CASSRAGQGQETQYF. The CDR3 DNA follows: TGTGCCAGCTCGAGGGCGGGGCAGGGCCAAGAGACCCAGTACTTC.

This sequence joins TRBV2 and TRBJ1-5, with 9 bases matching TRBD1. This CDR3 comprises 14 residues. V was pared by 8 bases and J by 5 bases, with 7 bases of the junction left unmatched. From germline, CDR1 is SNHLY and CDR2 FYNNEI. The CDR3 here is CASWTGVDYQPQHF. For the CDR3, the DNA is TGTGCCAGCTGGACAGGGGTGGACTATCAGCCCCAGCATTTT.

The V call is TRBV7-3, the J call TRBJ2-7, with D perhaps matching TRBD2 (6 bases). V lost 2 bases and J 0 bases, leaving 14 bases between the germline ends. The CDR3 length is 16 residues. In germline, CDR1 is SGHTA, CDR2 FQGTGA. As DNA, the CDR3 is TGTGCCAGCAGCTTACTTGGAGGGGCTACCTCCTACGAGCAGTACTTC. This gives the protein CASSLLGGATSYEQYF.

The J gene is TRBJ1-2, the V gene TRBV7-9, with D uncertain. The CDR3 consists of 12 residues. Germline assignment: CDR1 SEHNR and CDR2 FQNEAQ (reference sequence). The ends were cut back, 5 bases at V and 13 bases at J, with 17 bases in the middle. The CDR3, as DNA: TGTGCCAGCAGCGGGGAGCCGACTTCTTTCACCTTC. This codes for CASSGEPTSFTF.

The chain recombines TRBV6-7 with TRBJ1-2; D possibly corresponds to TRBD1 (6 bases). TRBV6-7 is placed among ORFs of uncertain function. Trimming cost V 5 bases and J 5 bases, with 18 bases left between them. The CDR3 is 15 amino acids. The CDR3 region has the DNA TGTGCCAGCAGTACCCGGACAGCCGCCGCTTATGGCTACACCTTC. It yields the protein CASSTRTAAAYGYTF.

This clone was seen more than once but under ten times. Other DNA sequences in this sample translate to the same CDR3. The chain employs TRBV5-1 and TRBJ1-3; TRBD1 matches at 7 bases. V lost 0 bases to trimming and J lost 5 bases; unmatched junction nucleotides: 5. The CDR3 loop spans 15 amino acids. Germline CDR1 reads SGHRS; CDR2 reads YFSETQ. Here the CDR3 DNA reads TGCGCCAGCAGCTTGGGAGACAGGGACAGAAACACCATATATTTT. This translates into CASSLGDRDRNTIYF.

This clone was detected many times. The rearrangement joins TRBV28 to TRBJ2-1; D is possibly TRBD1 (5 bases). This CDR3 is 13 amino acids long. V gave up 5 bases and J gave up 3 bases, with 8 bases separating them. Per the germline V gene, CDR1 is MDHEN and CDR2 is SYDVKM. CDR3 DNA sequence: TGTGCCAGCAGTGGGGCGATCTACAATGAGCAGTTCTTC. Protein sequence: CASSGAIYNEQFF.

This clone was detected ten times or more. V usage is TRBV4-2 and J usage is TRBJ2-2; D may correspond to TRBD1 or TRBD2 (5 bases each). CDR1 LGHNA and CDR2 YNFKEQ come from the germline V gene. This CDR3 comprises 18 residues. V was cut by 2 bases and J by 0 bases, with 16 bases left in between. The CDR3 sequence is CASSQRAPGPTNTGELFF. In DNA, the CDR3 is TGTGCCAGCAGCCAAAGGGCACCGGGACCAACGAACACCGGGGAGCTGTTTTTT.

The chain couples TRBV7-2 to TRBJ2-1; the match to TRBD2 covers 13 bases. CDR3 length: 16 residues. Per germline, CDR1 SGHTA and CDR2 FQGNSA. J was trimmed by 8 bases and V by 5 bases; bases with no gene match: 9. CDR3 nucleotides: TGTGCCAGCAGCACCCGAACTAGCGGGAGGGTGTATGAGCAGTTCTTC. Its translation is CASSTRTSGRVYEQFF.

In its sample, this clone was seen a few times. The chain joins TRBV19 to TRBJ1-2; D ambiguous. This CDR3 is 14 amino acids long. V was clipped by 7 bases and J by 5 bases, with 17 bases between them. The germline CDR1 and CDR2 sequences are LNHDA and SQIVND (reference sequence). The CDR3 region is CASNTGVENYGYTF. The CDR3 bases are TGTGCCAGTAATACCGGCGTAGAAAATTATGGCTACACCTTC.

This rearrangement joins TRBV4-1 to TRBJ2-3, with TRBD1 matching 9 bases. Trimming took 2 bases from V and 5 from J; bases not matched to a gene: 8. The CDR3 extends over 16 amino acids. CDR1 MGHRA and CDR2 YSYEKL come from the germline V gene. This CDR3 is CASSQRGGTGKDTQYF. For the CDR3, the DNA is TGCGCCAGCAGCCAACGGGGAGGGACAGGGAAAGATACGCAGTATTTT.

This chain links TRBV4-1 with TRBJ2-4; TRBD2 matches 8 bases. This CDR3 region has 16 residues. After removal of 3 bases from V and 6 bases from J, the junction contained 10 bases not matched to a gene. The germline V gene has CDR1 MGHRA and CDR2 YSYEKL. CDR3 nucleotides: TGCGCCAGCAGCCAGGGGTTAGCGGGAAGGGGAAACATTCAGTACTTC. Its translation is CASSQGLAGRGNIQYF.

The genes are TRBV11-2 and TRBJ2-2; D is perhaps TRBD1 (6 bases). V lost 3 bases and J 6 bases, leaving 14 bases between the germline ends. CDR1 and CDR2 from the germline V gene are SGHAT and FQNNGV. CDR3 size: 15 residues. CDR3 DNA sequence: TGTGCCAGCAGCTTCAGGGGCGGCGGAGCCGGGGAGCTGTTTTTT. Its protein product is CASSFRGGGAGELFF.

The gene calls are TRBV6-5 and TRBJ1-2, with D perhaps TRBD1 (5 bases). From germline, CDR1 is MNHEY and CDR2 SVGAGI. Trimming cost V 10 bases and J 3 bases, with 9 bases left between them. CDR3 length: 11 residues. CDR3 nucleotides: TGTGCCACTGGGGGGGACTATGGCTACACCTTC. It codes for CATGGDYGYTF.

The V gene is TRBV4-1, the J gene TRBJ2-1, with TRBD2 matching over 7 bases. CDR1 and CDR2 from the germline V gene are MGHRA and YSYEKL. The junction had 10 bases not matched to a gene; V was cut back by 2 bases and J by 6 bases. The CDR3 has 16 residues. As DNA, the CDR3 is TGCGCCAGCAGCCAACAAAAGGCTAGCGGTCCCAATGAGCAGTTCTTC. It is translated as CASSQQKASGPNEQFF.

This sequence joins TRBV27 and TRBJ2-1, with 10 bases identical to TRBD2. The CDR3 extends over 18 amino acids. Germline CDR1 MNHEY, CDR2 SMNVEV (reference sequence). Trimming at V came to 0 bases and at J to 5 bases, leaving 10 bases not matched to a gene. The CDR3 bases are TGTGCCAGCAGTTTATCGCTTCCCGGAACTAGCGGGAACAATGAGCAGTTCTTC. This translates into CASSLSLPGTSGNNEQFF.

This clone was detected only once. This chain joins TRBV5-4 and TRBJ2-5; no reliable D call. Trimming shortened V by 5 bases and J by 3 bases, and 11 bases separated the two germline ends. This CDR3 comprises 13 residues. Germline V lookup: CDR1 SGHNT, CDR2 YYREEE (reference sequence). In DNA, the CDR3 is TGTGCCAGCAGTCCGGCAGCTAAAGAGACCCAGTACTTC. It is translated as CASSPAAKETQYF.

This chain links TRBV27 with TRBJ1-3, with 9 bases identical to TRBD1. This CDR3 has 16 amino acids. Looked up from germline, CDR1 is MNHEY and CDR2 is SMNVEV (reference sequence). V was pared by 6 bases and J by 0 bases, with 6 bases of the junction left unmatched. DNA for the CDR3: TGTGCCAGCAGCCGGGACAGGGCCTTCTCTGGAAACACCATATATTTT. This gives the protein CASSRDRAFSGNTIYF.

The chain has TRBV7-7 and TRBJ2-7; TRBD1 matches 8 bases. CDR1 and CDR2 (germline): SSHAT, FNYEAQ (reference sequence). The CDR3 has 15 amino acids. Trimming cost V 5 bases and J 3 bases; bases outside gene matches: 9. The CDR3 is CASSRRGTGYYEQYF. CDR3 coding DNA: TGTGCCAGCAGCAGACGCGGGACAGGATACTACGAGCAGTACTTC.

The gene calls are TRBV28 and TRBJ1-3; TRBD1 might be the D (5 bases). Per the germline V gene, CDR1 is MDHEN and CDR2 is SYDVKM. V lost 5 bases and J lost 7, with 12 bases in between. CDR3 size: 13 residues. The DNA for the CDR3 is TGTGCCAGCAGTACCCAAGGGACGAACACCATATATTTT. Translation gives CASSTQGTNTIYF.

This chain connects TRBV28 to TRBJ1-2; D is unresolved. This CDR3 is built from 13 residues. CDR1 MDHEN and CDR2 SYDVKM come from the germline V gene. The V end lost 8 bases, the J end lost 7 bases, and 17 bases lay between the germline ends. CDR3 sequence: CASPPPGSGGYTF. CDR3 nucleotides: TGTGCCAGCCCTCCTCCGGGATCCGGTGGCTACACCTTC.

Notes on this clone: The same CDR3 is also encoded by other DNA sequences in this sample. The chain links TRBV18 to TRBJ2-5; a weak D match, TRBD2 (5 bases). Trimming removed 3 bases at V and 2 bases at J, with 10 bases between. The CDR3 contains 14 residues. Germline loops: CDR1 KGHSH, CDR2 LQKENI. CDR3 sequence: CASSPGLDQETQYF. The CDR3, as DNA: TGTGCCAGCTCACCCGGACTGGATCAAGAGACCCAGTACTTC.

This clone appeared a single time. The genes are TRBV7-6 and TRBJ2-7; 8 bases align to TRBD1. V was clipped by 1 base and J by 2 bases; unmatched bases: 16. Germline V gene sequence: CDR1 SGHVS, CDR2 FNYEAQ. The CDR3 runs 19 residues. The CDR3 loop reads CASSLGTGQGATYPYEQYF. CDR3 coding DNA: TGTGCCAGCAGCTTAGGTACTGGACAGGGCGCAACCTATCCCTACGAGCAGTACTTC.